Sequencing of this T cell receptor (beta chain) was carried out in a study of cytomegalovirus exposure and HLA in healthy donors (dated by TCRdb to about 2017). Study-level background: An earlier analysis of roughly 610 of the donors reported around 280 Gb of sequence data and 117 million unique TCR beta sequences obtained from approximately 180 million T cells. Donor age, sex, ethnicity and CMV serostatus were compiled together with the repertoire data. The later analysis used no new phenotypic data to find candidate immune exposures, relying instead on TCR beta sequences and their occurrence across donors. A later analysis re-analyzed previously published TCR beta repertoires from about 730 donors and added high-resolution HLA genotyping to study TCR occurrence patterns. To decide whether each TCR beta V gene segment behaved as functional or pseudogenic, an earlier analysis of some 580 of the donors relied on high-throughput TCR beta sequencing. Among about 400 genotyped donors of the cohort, an average of around 250,000 unique TCR beta nucleotide sequences was sequenced per donor, of which roughly 17% were non-productive. A separate validation cohort of 100 to 150 different subjects was used in addition to the roughly 640-subject first cohort. To predict cytomegalovirus infection status, the study combined high-throughput TCR immunosequencing, statistical association of individual TCRs with disease status, and machine learning. Class I and class II HLA loci were covered by the typing at four-digit resolution. All discovery cohort repertoires had been generated on a single sequencing platform. The T cell repertoires of 550 to 850 subjects were profiled by immunosequencing and related to cytomegalovirus serostatus. The study aimed to test whether cataloging public T cell receptors could reveal signatures of past pathogen exposure. A later genetic analysis took genome-wide SNP genotypes for 398 of the 666 donors and used that subset as a discovery cohort. The number of donors typed differed by locus, with roughly 629-640 for A, B, C, DRB1 and DQB1, 522 for DQA1, 606 for DPA1, and some 470 for DPB1. Because of strong linkage in the cohort, 4 to 6 DR-DQ haplotypes were treated as single units for association and clustering. Among the roughly 380 genotyped donors, approximately 82% belonged to the genetic ancestry cluster associated with self-reported Caucasian donors. An early release covering just under 650 HLA-typed donors comprised about 320 gigabases of sequencing data and around 86 million unique TCR sequences. Results the study describes overall, beyond this receptor: A later analysis associated roughly 17,000 TCR beta sequences with specific HLA alleles at a false discovery rate of 0.05. In an earlier analysis of some 540 of the donors, most TCR beta V segments appeared in productive rearrangements about 87% or about 30% of the time, broadly matching IMGT annotations. CMV serostatus was the only immune exposure information available for the cohort. In vitro tests confirmed that a few of the cytomegalovirus-associated TCR beta chains recognize cytomegalovirus antigens. A later genetic analysis reported fewer N-insertions in productive TCRs among donors in an Asian-associated ancestry cluster than the roughly 700-donor mean. HLA typing was unavailable for some donors at each locus, so association tests used only the typed subset. Roughly uniform sequencing depth across donors was assumed in presence/absence analyses, although this assumption may not hold. The 87-base-pair reads could not distinguish some IMGT-functional V segments, including TRBV6-2 and TRBV6-3, so those segments were excluded. Only TCR beta chains were sequenced in this cohort, and the absence of alpha or paired-chain data limited detectable features. A later genetic analysis associated a missense DCLRE1C variant with V-gene and J-gene trimming of TCR beta chains, and an independent cohort replicated the association. Because counts were too low, seventeen rarely observed V segments, including chromosome 9 orphons, were left out of the earlier analysis of roughly 600 of the donors. Correlated functional status among segregating V segments might reflect linkage disequilibrium, but an unknown experimental factor could not be ruled out. Cytomegalovirus status was reported to be diagnosed by the classifier with high specificity and sensitivity in both the original and validation cohorts. A further reported finding was that TCR beta sequences accurately predicted the HLA-A and HLA-B alleles for most subjects in the first cohort. Several of the top co-occurrence clusters appeared to be linked to parvovirus B19, influenza, CMV and Epstein-Barr virus, according to a later analysis. A cluster of highly shared sequence variants was judged likely to be a technical artifact of the sequencing pipeline. According to the authors, the approach could potentially be generalized to other disease states and immunological phenotypes. According to a later analysis, most CMV-associated TCR beta chains appeared to be HLA-restricted, and the HLA associations seemed to be driven largely by CMV exposure. Strong co-occurrence of HLA alleles, especially DR and DQ, made assigning TCR associations to individual alleles difficult. The study gave a list of under 200 TCR beta chains associated with cytomegalovirus. Compared with equally common non-associated chains, HLA-associated TCR beta chains in a later analysis were more clonally expanded and had lower generation probabilities. Most TCR sequences were observed very rarely across donors, whereas some public TCRs were present in many individuals. In a later analysis, the rate of TCR association differed among HLA loci, with DRB1 alleles having the most associated TCRs and HLA-C alleles having the fewest.

The cohort consisted of more than 650 healthy bone marrow donors. All cohort members were sampled while nominally healthy, although unrecorded immune exposures were likely present. The donor was CMV seropositive and was included in the group of approximately 310 seropositive cohort members. A peripheral blood sample was provided by each donor, and peripheral blood mononuclear cells were used for TCR beta sequencing. The Qiagen DNeasy Blood Extraction Kit was used to extract genomic DNA from the blood cell samples. For this chain, trimming is 11 bases at the V end and 4 bases at the J end, and the number of junction bases without a gene match is 9. Looking up the germline V gene (reference sequence) yields CDR1 SEHNR and CDR2 FQNEAQ. The CDR3 holds 14 amino acids from the cysteine to the phenylalanine. CDR3 DNA only is kept here, 42 bases in frame from base 1. This clone was seen only a few times. Its antigen is still unknown. Base qualities are not provided; no much larger clone lies one nucleotide away.

The receptor library was made with the immunoSEQ multiplex PCR assay. The multiplex PCR relied on a mix of 60 forward primers for TCR Vbeta segments and 13 reverse primers for TCR Jbeta segments. The CDR3 region of rearranged TCR beta genes was amplified from genomic DNA by a multiplex PCR assay. On the Illumina HiSeq System, the amplified TCR beta libraries were sequenced as 87-base-pair reads. In the original analysis: In a later analysis, some 80 million unique TCR beta chains were counted across the roughly 610 repertoires, and roughly 10 million of these chains were shared by at least two donors. Raw reads were error-corrected and collapsed into unique sequences with a nearest-neighbor algorithm that merged closely related sequences to remove PCR and sequencing errors. V, D and J gene segments were assigned by aligning CDR3 sequences to IMGT reference sequences. For a sequence to be retained, at least a six-nucleotide match to both a V gene segment and a J gene segment was required. Rearrangements were called productive when the CDR3 lacked stop codons and stayed in frame with V and J; all others were non-productive. CDR3 was defined by IMGT convention, running from the second conserved V-encoded cysteine to the conserved J-encoded phenylalanine. The earlier analysis of approximately 500 of the donors excluded sequences that lacked an unambiguous match to a single V gene segment. In an earlier analysis of some 590 of the donors, a V segment was called functional when productive rearrangements were above 56.7%, and segregating when the standard deviation between donors exceeded 5%. A statistical classification framework was built for diagnosing cytomegalovirus status from the catalog of TCR beta chain sequences. A later analysis assigned V and J genes by comparing TCR nucleotide sequences with IMGT/GENE-DB human TR gene sequences. The TCRdist pipeline was used in a later analysis to assign CDR3 sequences and most-parsimonious VDJ recombination scenarios. In a later analysis, each TCR beta chain was defined by its CDR3 amino acid sequence together with its V-gene family, and reads lacking a unique V-gene family were excluded. To address suspected cross-contamination and a sequencing artifact, a later analysis removed 592 highly shared, low-generation-probability nucleotide sequences. For each public chain, a later analysis derived a clonal expansion index from normalized ranks of inferred template counts within each repertoire. Generation probabilities in a later analysis came from a VDJ recombination model fitted to out-of-frame rearrangements, and those results were checked against IGoR. Hypergeometric tests were used in a later analysis to score TCR-TCR, TCR-HLA and TCR-CMV co-occurrence, with a repertoire-size bias correction applied to the TCR pairs. In a later analysis, false discovery rates were estimated by permuting HLA or CMV assignments 20 times. In a later analysis, co-occurring TCRs were grouped using DBSCAN, with TCRdist sequence similarity added in when clustering inside HLA-allele-positive subsets. For co-occurrence clustering, repertoires with fewer than 30,000 or more than 120,000 public chains were excluded, along with roughly 5 repertoires with anomalous nucleotide sharing. TCRdb retrieved this table from immuneACCESS and kept in-frame rearrangements only. Not all clones are present; in checked studies, unresolved V genes account for under half, and no reason is known for the remainder. The V and J calls and clone size come from that table; D and trimming were worked out from the DNA. Across this sample there are 150,000 to 200,000 clones, with approximately 72% seen only once. The ten largest clones add up to roughly 6.6% of the sample.

This sequence originates from a man aged 35 to 55 in good health and CMV-seropositive. The chain uses TRBV7-9 and TRBJ2-2; 8 central nucleotides agree with TRBD1. Sequencing used PBMCs. The CDR3 reads CAVGQGASTGELFF. The nucleotides are TGTGCCGTCGGCCAGGGGGCTAGCACCGGGGAGCTGTTTTTT. When the CDR3 is completed using the reference TRBV7-9 and TRBJ2-2 genes on either side, the full variable domain is DTGVSQNPRHKITKRGQNVTFRCDPISEHNRLYWYRQTLGQGPEFLTYFQNEAQLEKSRLLSDRFSAERPKGSFSTLEIQRTEQGDSAMYLCAVGQGASTGELFFGEGSRLTVL.